This T cell receptor (beta chain) originates from a study of PD-1 blockade in classical Hodgkin lymphoma. Whole-study findings and limits: A significant rise in TCR diversity was seen by C4D1 for CD4+ cells but not for CD8+ cells. Complete responders entered with baseline diversity on par with newly diagnosed patients, the results showed.

Comment on this clone: Its antigen is still unknown.

Trimming took off 0 bases at V and 3 bases at J, with 16 bases between the two ends. Germline CDR1 and CDR2: SGHDN and FVKESK. The CDR3 consists of 17 residues. The time point: cycle 4 day 1 (C4D1), after five to seven weeks of nivolumab. All trial patients relapsed after autologous stem cell transplantation. CD4+ T cells were purified from thawed PBMCs by magnetic negative selection. TCRdb's table, derived via immunoSEQ multiplex PCR, lists solely in-frame clones and lacks some. Of about 22,000 clones listed, about 72% are singletons. The source of this sequence is a human donor with classical Hodgkin lymphoma. This sample comprised CD4+ T cells from blood, obtained before the fourth cycle of nivolumab. The V call is TRBV14, the J call TRBJ2-3; D is perhaps TRBD2 (7 bases). The CDR3 sequence is CASSQDIGGGTTDTQYF. CDR3 in DNA: TGTGCCAGCAGCCAAGACATTGGCGGGGGCACAACAGATACGCAGTATTTT.